This T cell receptor beta chain derives from a study of CXCR3-negative and CXCR3-positive naive CD8 T cells. Findings of the study overall: Naive CXCR3-negative and CXCR3-positive cells had similar TRBV-TRBJ usage; memory differed. Naive cells that were CXCR3-positive had more hydrophobic TRB CDR3s (compared with CXCR3-negative naive cells).

There are 16 residues in the CDR3. Germline assignment: CDR1 SGHNT and CDR2 YYREEE (reference sequence). CD45RO-CCR7+CD27+CD95- defined naive CD8+ T cells. To note about this clonotype: The target antigen is unknown.

Through 5' RACE with UMI labels, the TRB cDNA libraries were prepared. Reprocessing the 5' RACE reads, TCRdb reports a single entry for every CDR3 protein and omits DNA. This repertoire includes about 46,000 distinct CDR3 sequences. This TCR came from a human donor in good health. Some clones in this sample may be carry-over from other donors' samples. This chain links TRBV5-4 with TRBJ2-2. The sample comprised naive CXCR3- CD8+ T cells from blood. Documented subset: CD45RO-CCR7+CD27+CD95- naive CD8+ T cells lacking CXCR3 (TNR3-). The chain's CDR3 is CASSSVVVGFTGELFF.